These T cell receptor beta chains were read from a single sample in a study of blood T cell repertoires in COVID-19. Generated by immunoSEQ multiplex PCR, the TCRdb table keeps only in-frame clones and is missing some. The sample gives about 110,000 clones, 75% to 90% of which show up once; 6% to 7% is in the top ten. Sequenced material: peripheral blood. The source is a woman aged 45-60 years with acute or convalescent COVID-19. Each CDR3 is given with its conserved first and last residue. Fields, in order: V gene, clone size, J gene, D gene, CDR3 protein, CDR3 DNA. D genes are given only for firm matches. Size tells how often a clone was seen (once, few, many) or the class of an expanded clone, and some rows leave it out.

TRBV2	-	TRBJ2-3	-	CASSRDSGLDTQYF	TGTGCCAGCAGTCGGGACTCGGGGCTAGATACGCAGTATTTT
TRBV18	-	TRBJ1-1	TRBD1	CASSPGQGQVTEAFF	TGTGCCAGCTCACCCGGACAGGGGCAGGTCACTGAAGCTTTCTTT
TRBV6-5	-	TRBJ1-1	-	CASSYRGLEAFF	TGTGCCAGCAGTTACAGAGGCCTTGAAGCTTTCTTT
TRBV5-1	-	TRBJ1-2	TRBD1	CASGQGSVYGYTF	TGCGCCAGTGGACAGGGTTCCGTCTATGGCTACACCTTC
TRBV30	-	TRBJ1-5	TRBD1	CAWSEGGHPQQPQHF	TGTGCCTGGAGTGAAGGGGGCCACCCACAACAGCCCCAGCATTTT
TRBV2	-	TRBJ1-5	-	CASSYSNQPQHF	TGTGCCAGCAGCTATAGCAATCAGCCCCAGCATTTT
TRBV12-5	-	TRBJ1-6	-	CASGPEGKGSPLHF	TGTGCTAGTGGGCCCGAGGGTAAAGGTTCACCCCTCCACTTT
TRBV2	-	TRBJ1-1	-	CASSEQGLTEAFF	TGTGCCAGCAGTGAACAGGGATTAACTGAAGCTTTCTTT
TRBV28	-	TRBJ1-3	TRBD1	CASSLGGQGNTIYF	TGTGCCAGCAGTTTAGGGGGACAGGGAAACACCATATATTTT
TRBV5-6	-	TRBJ1-1	-	CASSLGSAEAFF	TGTGCCAGCAGCTTGGGTTCAGCTGAAGCTTTCTTT
TRBV7-9	-	TRBJ2-7	-	CASSPTYEQYF	TGTGCCAGCAGCCCTACCTACGAGCAGTACTTC
TRBV4-2	medium-sized	TRBJ2-7	-	CASSQDPQGGYYEQYF	TGTGCCAGCAGCCAAGATCCACAGGGTGGGTACTACGAGCAGTACTTC